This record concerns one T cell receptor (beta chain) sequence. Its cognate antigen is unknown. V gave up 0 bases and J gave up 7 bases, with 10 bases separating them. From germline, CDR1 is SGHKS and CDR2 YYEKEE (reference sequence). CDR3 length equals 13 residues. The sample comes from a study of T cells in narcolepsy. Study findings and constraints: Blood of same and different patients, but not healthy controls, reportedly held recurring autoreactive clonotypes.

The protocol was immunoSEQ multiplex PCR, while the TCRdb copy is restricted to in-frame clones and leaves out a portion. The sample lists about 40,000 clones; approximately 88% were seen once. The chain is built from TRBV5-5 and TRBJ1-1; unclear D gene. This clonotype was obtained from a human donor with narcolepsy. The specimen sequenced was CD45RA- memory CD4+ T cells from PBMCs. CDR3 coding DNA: TGTGCCAGCAGCTTGGGGGTTACGAGTGAAGCTTTCTTT. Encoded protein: CASSLGVTSEAFF.